This record concerns one TCR beta chain sequence. This sample is drawn from a study of cytomegalovirus exposure and HLA in healthy donors. The germline V gene has CDR1 MNHEY and CDR2 SVGAGI. This CDR3 is 15 amino acids long. The germline V and J ends were trimmed by 0 bases and 2 bases, with 10 bases remaining between them. The PCR contained 60 Vbeta and 13 Jbeta primers. The method was immunoSEQ multiplex PCR; TCRdb's version includes in-frame clones alone and lacks a portion of them. The sample yields about 200,000 clones, roughly 78% seen once. The V call is TRBV6-5, the J call TRBJ1-1, with a weak D call TRBD1 (6 bases). The origin of this receptor is a girl aged 10 to 17 in good health and CMV-seropositive. Sequencing was done on a sample of PBMCs. This CDR3 reads CASSYSGRGNTEAFF. CDR3 nucleotides: TGTGCCAGCAGTTACTCAGGCAGGGGAAACACTGAAGCTTTCTTT.